One and the same sample provided the 30 T cell receptor beta chains below, sequenced in a study of blood T cell repertoires in COVID-19. This table comes from immunoSEQ multiplex PCR, and its TCRdb copy is limited to in-frame clones, with some not included. Of tens of thousands of clones in the sample, less than 90% were seen once. The source material was peripheral blood. These TCRs come from a man in his sixties or seventies with active COVID-19.

The chain combines TRBV19 with TRBJ1-2; no clear D. The CDR3 sequence is 15 residues long. Germline CDR1 reads LNHDA; CDR2 reads SQIVND (reference sequence). The V gene lost 3 bases and the J gene lost 4 bases, with 15 bases spanning the gap. CDR3 nucleotides: TGTGCCAGTAGTATTTGGCTTGACAATGGCTATGGCTACACCTTC. The encoded protein is CASSIWLDNGYGYTF.

This clone was detected once. The CDR3 DNA follows: TGCAGTGCTAGAGGGGAGGAGACCCAGTACTTC. Its translation: CSARGEETQYF. The genes are TRBV20-1 and TRBJ2-5, with a tentative D call TRBD2 (5 bases). Trimming left V 1 base short and J 5 bases short, with 5 bases between. The germline gives CDR1 DFQATT, CDR2 SNEGSKA (reference sequence). The length of the CDR3 is 11 residues.

The rearrangement links TRBV28 to TRBJ2-5, with TRBD2 identical over 7 bases. V lost 6 bases, J lost 3 bases, and 10 bases stayed unmatched. The CDR3 loop spans 15 amino acids. The germline V gene has CDR1 MDHEN and CDR2 SYDVKM. The DNA for the CDR3 is TGTGCCAGCAGCCCCTCGCGGCGGGAGAAAGAGACCCAGTACTTC. This encodes CASSPSRREKETQYF.

The gene calls are TRBV28 and TRBJ2-5; 9 bases are a match to TRBD1. Germline assignment: CDR1 MDHEN and CDR2 SYDVKM. This CDR3 contains 16 residues. V shed 6 bases and J 5 bases; nucleotides not matched to a gene: 13. The CDR3 nucleotides read TGTGCCAGCAGCCCCATAAAGACAGGGGGGCCGGAGACCCAGTACTTC. Translation: CASSPIKTGGPETQYF.

This clone has a single count. V and J are TRBV7-2 and TRBJ1-2, with no clear D. Deletions cut 5 bases from V and 2 bases from J, with 15 bases between. The CDR3 is made up of 15 amino acids. Germline V CDR1 and CDR2: SGHTA, FQGNSA. The CDR3 here is CASSLPGRNNYGYTF. CDR3 in DNA: TGTGCCAGCAGCCTCCCCGGCAGGAACAACTATGGCTACACCTTC. Full variable domain (missing parts from reference TRBV7-2 and TRBJ1-2): GAGVSQSPSNKVTEKGKDVELRCDPISGHTALYWYRQSLGQGLEFLIYFQGNSAPDKSGLPSDRFSAERTGGSVSTLTIQRTQQEDSAVYLCASSLPGRNNYGYTFGSGTRLTVV.

The V gene is TRBV20-1, the J gene TRBJ1-1; D remains ambiguous. The CDR3 consists of 14 residues. Looked up from germline, CDR1 is DFQATT and CDR2 is SNEGSKA (reference sequence). With 3 bases removed from V and 4 bases from J, the gap between germline ends came to 15 bases. CDR3 bases: TGCAGTGCTAGTAGCGGGTCAACGAGCACTGAAGCTTTCTTT. It yields the protein CSASSGSTSTEAFF.

This chain links TRBV19 with TRBJ1-2; tentatively, D is TRBD1 (5 bases). V dropped 8 bases and J dropped 4 bases, with 14 bases sitting between them. This CDR3 has 13 amino acids. Germline-derived CDR1 and CDR2 are LNHDA and SQIVND (reference sequence). Here the CDR3 DNA reads TGTGCCAGTGGATTACAGGCTCCCTATGGCTACACCTTC. Amino acids: CASGLQAPYGYTF.

This chain uses TRBV5-1 with TRBJ1-2, with 7 nucleotides matching TRBD1. J gave up 1 base and V 2 bases, and 5 bases lay outside the gene matches. Germline V gene lookup returns CDR1 SGHRS and CDR2 YFSETQ. The length of the CDR3 is 15 residues. CDR3 residues: CASSFGTADNYGYTF. CDR3 DNA sequence: TGCGCCAGCAGCTTTGGGACAGCCGATAACTATGGCTACACCTTC.

The count of this clone is one. The chain couples TRBV29-1 to TRBJ1-2, with TRBD1 as a possible D gene (5 bases). Deletions cut 4 bases from V and 7 bases from J, with 22 bases between. In germline, CDR1 is SQVTM, CDR2 ANQGSEA. This CDR3 spans 15 amino acids. Here the CDR3 DNA reads TGCAGCGTTGTGGGGTCCCCGGTCGGGGGGGGTGGCTACACCTTC. As protein: CSVVGSPVGGGGYTF.

This clone was seen a handful of times. The chain uses TRBV28 and TRBJ2-7; 10 positions agree with TRBD1. The trim removed 1 base at V and 6 bases at J, leaving 6 bases unmatched. Germline assignment: CDR1 MDHEN and CDR2 SYDVKM. There are 15 residues in the CDR3. CDR3 sequence reads: CASSLYRDRGGEQYF. The CDR3 DNA reads TGTGCCAGCAGTTTATACCGGGACAGGGGAGGCGAGCAGTACTTC.

This chain joins TRBV19 and TRBJ1-2; 7 bases line up with TRBD1. CDR3 length: 15 residues. V lost 6 bases, J lost 2 bases, and 9 bases stayed unmatched. Germline V gene sequence: CDR1 LNHDA, CDR2 SQIVND (reference sequence). CDR3 DNA sequence: TGTGCCAGTAGCCCACAGGGGTATAAAAACTATGGCTACACCTTC. It encodes CASSPQGYKNYGYTF.

The chain uses TRBV6-5 and TRBJ1-2, with 10 bases that match TRBD1. The CDR3 runs to 15 residues. The V and J ends lost 0 bases and 2 bases, in that order; junction bases with no gene match: 0. The germline CDR1 and CDR2 sequences are MNHEY and SVGAGI. The CDR3 DNA reads as TGTGCCAGCAGTTACTCGGGACAGGGGAACTATGGCTACACCTTC. The encoded protein is CASSYSGQGNYGYTF.

The chain recombines TRBV27 with TRBJ1-5, with D tentatively TRBD1 (6 bases). Trimming shortened V by 3 bases and J by 0 bases, and 9 bases separated the two germline ends. The CDR3 consists of 15 residues. Germline-derived CDR1 and CDR2 are MNHEY and SMNVEV (reference sequence). The CDR3 spells CASSLMGHSNQPQHF. In nucleotides, the CDR3 is TGTGCCAGCAGTTTGATGGGACATAGCAATCAGCCCCAGCATTTT.

This rearrangement joins TRBV7-9 to TRBJ2-7; D gene ambiguous. V shed 2 bases and J shed 0 bases, with 5 bases lying between them. CDR1 is SEHNR, CDR2 FQNEAQ, per germline (reference sequence). The CDR3 is made up of 13 amino acids. CDR3 nucleotide sequence: TGTGCCAGCAGCTTAAGTAGCTCCTACGAGCAGTACTTC. Translating gives CASSLSSSYEQYF. Using reference TRBV7-9 and TRBJ2-7 for the parts outside the CDR3, the full variable domain is DTGVSQNPRHKITKRGQNVTFRCDPISEHNRLYWYRQTLGQGPEFLTYFQNEAQLEKSRLLSDRFSAERPKGSFSTLEIQRTEQGDSAMYLCASSLSSSYEQYFGPGTRLTVT.

The genes are TRBV5-1 and TRBJ1-1; D ambiguous. The CDR3 is 14 amino acids. In germline, CDR1 is SGHRS, CDR2 YFSETQ. Trimming cost V 0 bases and J 2 bases, with 8 bases left between them. In DNA, the CDR3 is TGCGCCAGCAGCTTGGTAGACTTCAACACTGAAGCTTTCTTT. Protein: CASSLVDFNTEAFF.

A few counts support this clone. The rearrangement joins TRBV19 to TRBJ1-5, with 10 nucleotides matching TRBD1. With V trimmed by 5 bases and J by 0 bases, 16 bases remained unmatched. The germline gives CDR1 LNHDA, CDR2 SQIVND (reference sequence). The CDR3 length is 20 residues. CDR3 sequence (DNA): TGTGCCAGTAGTGATCCCCGGGACAGGGGTCCCTCTAATAGCAATCAGCCCCAGCATTTT. Translating gives CASSDPRDRGPSNSNQPQHF.

This chain connects TRBV7-6 to TRBJ2-5; tentative D call: TRBD2 (5 bases). CDR3 size: 13 residues. The V end lost 0 bases, the J end lost 4 bases, and 6 bases lay between the germline ends. Germline V gives CDR1 SGHVS, CDR2 FNYEAQ. The CDR3 protein is CASSLARVETQYF. The CDR3 nucleotides read TGTGCCAGCAGCTTAGCGCGGGTAGAGACCCAGTACTTC. The entire variable domain, with the rest obtained from reference TRBV7-6 and TRBJ2-5, is as follows: GAGVSQSPRYKVTKRGQDVALRCDPISGHVSLYWYRQALGQGPEFLTYFNYEAQQDKSGLPNDRFSAERPEGSISTLTIQRTEQRDSAMYRCASSLARVETQYFGPGTRLLVL.

This clone has more than one count but fewer than ten. The chain carries TRBV19 and TRBJ2-2, with D hard to call. Germline V gene sequence: CDR1 LNHDA, CDR2 SQIVND (reference sequence). V shed 5 bases and J shed 8 bases, with 18 bases lying between them. The CDR3 length is 15 residues. This chain's CDR3 is CASSYLGSRPGELFF. The CDR3 DNA reads as TGTGCCAGTAGTTATCTTGGTAGCCGACCGGGGGAGCTGTTTTTT.

V is TRBV4-2 and J is TRBJ2-2; 9 nucleotides align to TRBD2. Germline CDR1 LGHNA, CDR2 YNFKEQ. V lost 3 bases, J lost 3 bases, and 2 bases stayed unmatched. This CDR3 has 15 residues. The CDR3 nucleotides read TGTGCCAGCAGCCAGCGCGGGAGGGACACCGGGGAGCTGTTTTTT. This sequence encodes CASSQRGRDTGELFF.

The sample holds one count of this clone. The rearrangement uses TRBV11-2 and TRBJ1-1, with D tentatively TRBD1 (5 bases). CDR1 is SGHAT and CDR2 is FQNNGV in the germline V gene. This CDR3 contains 14 residues. V was pared by 7 bases and J by 1 base, with 13 bases between. As DNA, the CDR3 is TGTGCCAGCACCCTACAGGCCTCGAACACTGAAGCTTTCTTT. Encoded protein: CASTLQASNTEAFF.

This rearrangement joins TRBV3-1 (or the pseudogene TRBV3-2) to TRBJ2-4; tentative D call: TRBD1 (5 bases). The CDR3 is made up of 16 amino acids. Germline CDR1 and CDR2: LGHDT and YNNKEL (reference sequence). V was clipped by 0 bases and J by 7 bases, with 16 bases between them. The CDR3 nucleotides read TGTGCCAGCAGCCAAGATTGGCAGGGTGGTCTGAACATTCAGTACTTC. It yields the protein CASSQDWQGGLNIQYF.

The chain recombines TRBV9 with TRBJ2-7, with 7 positions matching TRBD2. Unmatched junction bases numbered 11, after V lost 0 bases and J lost 2 bases. This CDR3 is 17 amino acids long. In germline, CDR1 is SGDLS, CDR2 YYNGEE. CDR3 region: CASSVAGGPPSTYEQYF. CDR3 DNA sequence: TGTGCCAGCAGCGTAGCGGGAGGCCCGCCCTCTACCTACGAGCAGTACTTC.

The rearrangement uses TRBV28 and TRBJ2-3; 9 bases align to TRBD2. The CDR3 extends over 15 amino acids. Germline CDR1 is MDHEN and CDR2 is SYDVKM. V shed 5 bases and J 4 bases; nucleotides not matched to a gene: 7. The CDR3 DNA is TGTGCCAGCAGTAGCTCTAGCGGGACGCCAGATACGCAGTATTTT. Translation: CASSSSSGTPDTQYF.

In this sample, this clone turned up a few times. The rearrangement links TRBV19 to TRBJ1-2, with TRBD1 matching 12 bases. Germline V gene lookup returns CDR1 LNHDA and CDR2 SQIVND (reference sequence). The CDR3 totals 14 residues. After removal of 9 bases from V and 6 bases from J, the junction contained 8 bases not matched to a gene. CDR3: CASRDRGREDGYTF. DNA for the CDR3: TGTGCCAGCCGGGACAGGGGGCGCGAGGATGGCTACACCTTC.

The chain recombines TRBV4-1 with TRBJ2-7; 13 positions agree with TRBD2. The CDR3 runs 17 residues. The germline gives CDR1 MGHRA, CDR2 YSYEKL. Trimming at V came to 2 bases and at J to 2 bases, leaving 6 bases not matched to a gene. The CDR3 DNA follows: TGCGCCAGCAGCCAAAGGGGACTAGCGGGATCAACCTACGAGCAGTACTTC. Translating gives CASSQRGLAGSTYEQYF.

This clone was picked up one time. The chain recombines TRBV18 with TRBJ2-1; TRBD2 agrees at 9 bases. The germline V gene has CDR1 KGHSH and CDR2 LQKENI. Unmatched junction bases numbered 10, after V lost 2 bases and J lost 5 bases. CDR3 length: 17 amino acids. CDR3 nucleotides: TGTGCCAGCTCACCAGAGGGTGGAGCTAGCGGGAACAATGAGCAGTTCTTC. This translates into CASSPEGGASGNNEQFF.

This chain joins TRBV24-1 and TRBJ2-1; 10 bases line up with TRBD2. Unmatched junction bases numbered 13, after V lost 1 base and J lost 5 bases. The CDR3 contains 19 residues. The germline V gene encodes CDR1 KGHDR and CDR2 SFDVKD. For the CDR3, the DNA is TGTGCCACCAGTGATTTTCGGGCTAGCGGGAGCCTGGGGGACAATGAGCAGTTCTTC. Residues: CATSDFRASGSLGDNEQFF.

The chain carries TRBV7-2 and TRBJ1-2; D gene uncertain. CDR1 SGHTA and CDR2 FQGNSA come from the germline V gene. The V gene lost 5 bases and the J gene lost 3 bases, with 10 bases spanning the gap. There are 13 residues in the CDR3. This chain's CDR3 is CASSPARYYGYTF. CDR3 nucleotides: TGTGCCAGCAGCCCCGCCCGGTACTATGGCTACACCTTC.

This rearrangement joins TRBV10-3 to TRBJ2-7, with TRBD1 as a possible D gene (6 bases). V was cut by 6 bases and J by 0 bases, with 12 bases left in between. Germline V gives CDR1 ENHRY, CDR2 SYGVKD. This CDR3 has 14 residues. CDR3 protein: CAISHDRSSYEQYF. CDR3 coding DNA: TGTGCCATCAGCCACGACAGGAGCTCCTACGAGCAGTACTTC.

This sequence joins TRBV5-8 and TRBJ2-3; 12 nucleotides agree with TRBD1. With V trimmed by 3 bases and J by 5 bases, 7 bases remained unmatched. In germline, CDR1 is SGHTS, CDR2 YDEGEE. The CDR3 loop spans 16 amino acids. The CDR3 is CASSSPGTGGVDTQYF. In DNA, the CDR3 is TGTGCCAGCAGCTCGCCCGGGACAGGGGGCGTAGATACGCAGTATTTT. Based on the CDR3 plus reference TRBV5-8 and TRBJ2-3, the full variable domain is EAGVTQSPTHLIKTRGQQATLRCSPISGHTSVYWYQQALGLGLQFLLWYDEGEERNRGNFPPRFSGRQFPNYSSELNVNALELEDSALYLCASSSPGTGGVDTQYFGPGTRLTVL.